This TCR beta chain was found in a study of cytomegalovirus exposure and HLA in healthy donors. At the level of the study: A prior analysis found 90 million to 120 million unique TCR beta sequences from around 180 million T cells. Study conclusions and caveats: Under in vitro conditions, a few CMV-associated chains were confirmed as specific for CMV antigens. In a later analysis, the majority of CMV-associated beta chains seemingly showed HLA restriction. An analysis done earlier found most TCR beta V segments productive about 87% or about 30% of the time.

Amplification used 60 Vbeta primers and 13 Jbeta primers. Repertoires were generated with immunoSEQ multiplex PCR, while TCRdb's copy carries only in-frame clones and drops some. The table records 90,000 to 120,000 clones, approximately 79% of them present only once. The germline V and J ends were trimmed by 11 bases and 6 bases, with 13 bases remaining between them. The CDR3 extends over 11 amino acids. CDR1 is LNHDA, CDR2 SQIVND, per germline (reference sequence). For this clone: What it binds is not known.

Sequenced material: PBMCs. The TCR comes from a woman aged 40 to 50 in good health and CMV-seropositive. The J gene is TRBJ1-1, the V gene TRBV19, with D perhaps matching TRBD1 (5 bases). CDR3 loop: CAAGGGPEAFF. Here the CDR3 DNA reads TGTGCCGCTGGGGGGGGTCCTGAAGCTTTCTTT.